This TCR beta chain was profiled in a study of CD8 T cells in ankylosing spondylitis. CDR1 and CDR2 from the germline V gene are SGHRS and YFSETQ. The CDR3 length is 14 residues. V shed 3 bases and J shed 6 bases, with 15 bases lying between them. The study, taken as a whole, reports: A TCR beta motif of under ten highly homologous variants seemed to mark ankylosing spondylitis blood.

5'-RACE, quantitative and with molecular barcodes, yielded the TCR beta libraries. TCRdb passed the 5' RACE reads through MiXCR, listing each CDR3 protein once. The sample consists of hundreds of thousands of distinct CDR3 sequences, roughly a quarter of them appearing once. This clonotype was observed a handful of times. Antigen specificity is unknown. V is TRBV5-1 and J is TRBJ1-1; perhaps TRBD1 as D (5 bases). This clonotype was obtained from a male donor with ankylosing spondylitis. The sequenced sample was blood, either unsorted or a sorted T cell fraction (not recorded which). CDR3 loop: CASSSGTLGAEAFF. The CDR3 DNA is TGCGCCAGCAGCTCCGGGACCCTGGGCGCTGAAGCTTTCTTT.